This entry lists 11 T cell receptor beta chains sequenced from one sample in a study of blood T cell repertoires in COVID-19. Clones were read by immunoSEQ multiplex PCR, and TCRdb kept only the in-frame ones, dropping some. The table has about 250,000 clones, about 80% seen once. Input material: peripheral blood. The receptors stem from a man aged 45-65 years with active or convalescent COVID-19.

This chain links TRBV10-3 with TRBJ2-7; 8 bases map to TRBD2. Germline V gene data show CDR1 as ENHRY and CDR2 as SYGVKD. With V trimmed by 2 bases and J by 3 bases, 3 bases remained unmatched. The CDR3 runs 14 residues. The CDR3 coding sequence is TGTGCCATCAGTGAGGCGGGGGGAATCTACGAGCAGTACTTC. Translated, it gives CAISEAGGIYEQYF.

The chain recombines TRBV7-8 with TRBJ2-7; perhaps TRBD2 as D (7 bases). Germline CDR1 SGHVS, CDR2 FQNEAQ. The CDR3 is made up of 17 amino acids. V dropped 1 base and J dropped 6 bases, with 22 bases sitting between them. The CDR3 here is CASSLGVGGRGGFEQYF. CDR3 sequence (DNA): TGTGCCAGCAGCTTAGGCGTGGGTGGCAGGGGAGGGTTCGAGCAGTACTTC.

The J gene is TRBJ1-2, the V gene TRBV30; D is unclear. V was pared by 0 bases and J by 7 bases, with 12 bases between. Germline V CDR1 and CDR2: GTSNPN, SVGIG (reference sequence). The CDR3 extends over 13 amino acids. The CDR3 nucleotides are TGTGCCTGGAGTGTAGCGGCAGGCTCTGGCTACACCTTC. Protein: CAWSVAAGSGYTF.

The genes are TRBV7-2 and TRBJ2-7, with a weak D call TRBD2 (5 bases). This CDR3 spans 15 amino acids. CDR1 is SGHTA and CDR2 is FQGNSA in the germline V gene. The germline V and J ends were trimmed by 2 bases and 4 bases, with 15 bases remaining between them. CDR3 sequence reads: CASSLIMAGGYEQYF. CDR3 DNA: TGTGCCAGCAGCTTAATTATGGCGGGTGGGTACGAGCAGTACTTC.

The chain carries TRBV19 and TRBJ1-1; no reliable D call. Germline lookup yields CDR1 LNHDA and CDR2 SQIVND (reference sequence). With 5 bases removed from V and 7 bases from J, the gap between germline ends came to 17 bases. CDR3 length: 14 residues. For the CDR3, the DNA is TGTGCCAGTAGTCAGCGGCGAATTGGGGTTGAAGCTTTCTTT. Translation: CASSQRRIGVEAFF.

In DNA, the CDR3 is TGTGCCAGCAGCTTAGTCGCTAGCGGAAACGGGGAGCTGTTTTTT. Amino acids: CASSLVASGNGELFF. The chain is built from TRBV11-2 and TRBJ2-2, with 7 bases aligning to TRBD2. J lost 7 bases, V lost 1 base, and 6 bases had no gene match. This CDR3 is built from 15 residues. CDR1 SGHAT and CDR2 FQNNGV come from the germline V gene. Using reference TRBV11-2 and TRBJ2-2 for the parts outside the CDR3, the full variable domain is EAGVAQSPRYKIIEKRQSVAFWCNPISGHATLYWYQQILGQGPKLLIQFQNNGVVDDSQLPKDRFSAERLKGVDSTLKIQPAKLEDSAVYLCASSLVASGNGELFFGEGSRLTVL.

V usage is TRBV5-6 and J usage is TRBJ1-2; tentative D call: TRBD1 (6 bases). The CDR3 length is 13 residues. V was trimmed by 4 bases and J by 5 bases, leaving 12 bases between them. The germline gives CDR1 SGHDT, CDR2 YYEEEE. CDR3 protein: CASSPGTSYGYTF. Written as DNA, the CDR3 is TGTGCCAGCAGCCCGGGGACAAGTTATGGCTACACCTTC.

The chain couples TRBV28 to TRBJ1-4; TRBD1 matches 7 bases. J gave up 7 bases and V 7 bases, and 6 bases lay outside the gene matches. Germline V CDR1 and CDR2: MDHEN, SYDVKM. This CDR3 comprises 13 residues. The CDR3 coding sequence is TGTGCCAGCACCCCCACAGGGGTTGAAAAACTGTTTTTT. It translates to CASTPTGVEKLFF.

This clone was observed a handful of times. The J gene is TRBJ1-5, the V gene TRBV4-1, with D uncertain. This CDR3 is 13 amino acids long. Trimming took off 4 bases at V and 6 bases at J, with 10 bases between the two ends. From germline, CDR1 is MGHRA and CDR2 YSYEKL. CDR3 sequence (DNA): TGCGCCAGCAGCCCGCCCGGAGGTCAGCCCCAGCATTTT. Its protein is CASSPPGGQPQHF.

This chain links TRBV3-1 (or the pseudogene TRBV3-2) with TRBJ1-1; D is unclear. V was shortened by 4 bases and J by 1 base, with 7 bases between the two germline ends. CDR3 length equals 13 residues. Germline CDR1 and CDR2: LGHDT and YNNKEL (reference sequence). CDR3 amino acids: CASSLQRNTEAFF. CDR3 DNA sequence: TGTGCCAGCAGCCTTCAGCGGAACACTGAAGCTTTCTTT.

V usage is TRBV9 and J usage is TRBJ1-5, with D tentatively TRBD1 (6 bases). The V and J ends lost 4 bases and 1 base respectively, with 9 bases between them. Germline V gene data show CDR1 as SGDLS and CDR2 as YYNGEE. This CDR3 contains 14 residues. CDR3 coding DNA: TGTGCCAGCAGCCCAGGGGACAGCAATCAGCCCCAGCATTTT. This codes for CASSPGDSNQPQHF.